Below, 29 T cell receptor beta chains from the same sample are listed, as sequenced in a study of cytomegalovirus exposure and HLA in healthy donors (dated by TCRdb to about 2017). Preparation of the library involved the immunoSEQ multiplex PCR assay. The multiplex PCR relied on a mix of 60 forward primers for TCR Vbeta segments and 13 reverse primers for TCR Jbeta segments. TCRdb holds this immuneACCESS table with in-frame rearrangements only. Some clones are missing; in checked studies, unresolved V genes explain under half, and the rest has no known cause. Recorded for this sample are about 120,000 clones; 80% to 90% of them occurred a single time. The ten largest clonotypes hold around 11% of the sample. Sequencing was done on a sample of PBMCs. These TCRs come from a male donor in good health and CMV-seropositive.

This chain links TRBV30 with TRBJ1-4; tentatively, D is TRBD1 (5 bases). Germline V CDR1 and CDR2: GTSNPN, SVGIG (reference sequence). The CDR3 covers 15 residues. V was shortened by 0 bases and J by 7 bases, with 15 bases between the two germline ends. Written as DNA, the CDR3 is TGTGCCTGGAGTGTAAGGGCGGGGGGTGCTGAAAAACTGTTTTTT. Translated, it gives CAWSVRAGGAEKLFF.

The V gene is TRBV2, the J gene TRBJ1-5; maybe TRBD1 (6 bases). This CDR3 comprises 14 residues. Trimming took off 4 bases at V and 4 bases at J, with 11 bases between the two ends. Per germline, CDR1 SNHLY and CDR2 FYNNEI. The DNA for the CDR3 is TGTGCCAGCAGTGGGGGGGGGCGGAATCAGCCCCAGCATTTT. Its translation: CASSGGGRNQPQHF.

This clone has just a few counts. The CDR3 DNA reads as TGTGCCAGCAGCTTAAGACTAGCGGGAGCACCCTACGAGCAGTACTTC. Protein product: CASSLRLAGAPYEQYF. The rearrangement joins TRBV9 to TRBJ2-5; 12 bases line up with TRBD2. The J call may be in error: the DNA end matches TRBJ2-7 better. Germline CDR1 and CDR2: SGDLS and YYNGEE. The CDR3 loop spans 16 amino acids.

J is TRBJ2-1 and V is TRBV28; D gene unclear. Between the trimmed V and J ends, which lost 2 bases and 0 bases, there was a span of 14 bases. There are 17 residues in the CDR3. Germline loops: CDR1 MDHEN, CDR2 SYDVKM. The CDR3 nucleotides are TGTGCCAGCAGTTTAGACCGGCGGAAGAGCTCCTACAATGAGCAGTTCTTC. Its protein product is CASSLDRRKSSYNEQFF. The entire variable domain, with the rest obtained from reference TRBV28 and TRBJ2-1, is as follows: DVKVTQSSRYLVKRTGEKVFLECVQDMDHENMFWYRQDPGLGLRLIYFSYDVKMKEKGDIPEGYSVSREKKERFSLILESASTNQTSMYLCASSLDRRKSSYNEQFFGPGTRLTVL.

The V gene is TRBV5-1, the J gene TRBJ2-1, with a possible D match to TRBD2 (5 bases). The germline V and J ends were trimmed by 5 bases and 3 bases, with 18 bases remaining between them. Germline V gives CDR1 SGHRS, CDR2 YFSETQ. This CDR3 region has 16 residues. The CDR3 sequence is CASRGAEHQHYNEQFF. CDR3 nucleotides: TGCGCCAGCAGAGGAGCGGAACACCAACACTACAATGAGCAGTTCTTC.

The chain recombines TRBV7-8 with TRBJ2-1, with TRBD1 matching 9 bases. V gave up 5 bases and J gave up 5 bases; unmatched junction bases: 7. The germline V gene has CDR1 SGHVS and CDR2 FQNEAQ. This CDR3 spans 15 amino acids. In nucleotides, the CDR3 is TGTGCCAGCAGCGACTACCGGACAGGGGACAATGAGCAGTTCTTC. This encodes CASSDYRTGDNEQFF.

This sequence joins TRBV7-9 and TRBJ2-5; TRBD2 aligns across 7 bases. The J call may be faulty, since TRBJ2-7 better matches the DNA end. The CDR3 runs 14 residues. Germline V gene lookup returns CDR1 SEHNR and CDR2 FQNEAQ (reference sequence). CDR3 bases: TGTGCCAGCAGCTTAGCAGCGGGATCTTCCGAGCAGTACTTC. It translates to CASSLAAGSSEQYF.

V gene TRBV2 combines with J gene TRBJ1-5; 8 bases match TRBD1. This CDR3 spans 13 amino acids. Germline V gene lookup returns CDR1 SNHLY and CDR2 FYNNEI. Trimming cost V 9 bases and J 4 bases; bases outside gene matches: 5. The CDR3 sequence: CASSTGENQPQHF. In DNA form, the CDR3 reads TGTGCCAGTTCGACAGGGGAGAATCAGCCCCAGCATTTT.

This clone has only one observation. The gene calls are TRBV5-1 and TRBJ1-1; D perhaps matches TRBD1 (6 bases). Trimming took 7 bases from V and 1 from J, leaving 8 bases between them. CDR3 size: 12 residues. The germline CDR1 and CDR2 sequences are SGHRS and YFSETQ. The CDR3 sequence: CASRTANTEAFF. As DNA, the CDR3 is TGCGCCAGCCGGACAGCGAACACTGAAGCTTTCTTT.

The chain recombines TRBV30 with TRBJ2-7; tentative D call: TRBD2 (5 bases). The germline V gene has CDR1 GTSNPN and CDR2 SVGIG (reference sequence). This CDR3 contains 12 residues. V lost 4 bases, J lost 6 bases, and 13 bases lay in between. CDR3 in DNA: TGTGCCTGGACTCCTGGGAGATCCGAGCAGTACTTC. Its translation is CAWTPGRSEQYF.

The chain links TRBV11-3 to TRBJ2-7; 10 bases are shared with TRBD2. The CDR3 has 13 residues. Trimming removed 3 bases from V and 9 bases from J; junction bases left unmatched: 5. CDR1 is SGHNT and CDR2 is YENEEA in the germline V gene. The CDR3 bases are TGTGCCAGCAGCTTCGAAAGCGGGAGGGTGCAGTACTTC. It codes for CASSFESGRVQYF.

This chain connects TRBV7-9 to TRBJ2-7; 8 nucleotides agree with TRBD2. The V segment lost 1 base and the J segment 4 bases; nucleotides outside the gene matches: 9. There are 16 residues in the CDR3. Germline loops: CDR1 SEHNR, CDR2 FQNEAQ (reference sequence). The CDR3 loop reads CASSLGAGEREYEQYF. CDR3 nucleotides: TGTGCCAGCAGCTTAGGGGCGGGGGAGCGGGAGTACGAGCAGTACTTC.

The rearrangement uses TRBV2 and TRBJ2-1, with a possible D match to TRBD2 (6 bases). Trimming stripped 8 bases from V and 4 bases from J, with 12 bases between. This CDR3 has 13 residues. The germline gives CDR1 SNHLY, CDR2 FYNNEI. The CDR3, as DNA: TGTGCCAGCTTGGGAGGACTTTACAATGAGCAGTTCTTC. It codes for CASLGGLYNEQFF.

This rearrangement joins TRBV5-4 to TRBJ2-2; a weak D match, TRBD1 (5 bases). CDR1 and CDR2 (germline): SGHNT, YYREEE (reference sequence). V dropped 4 bases and J dropped 8 bases, with 9 bases sitting between them. This CDR3 has 12 residues. CDR3 region: CASSPRTGELFF. In DNA, the CDR3 is TGTGCCAGCAGCCCACGGACAGGGGAGCTGTTTTTT.

This clone was detected only a few times. The gene calls are TRBV4-3 and TRBJ1-1, with 7 bases aligning to TRBD1. Germline V gives CDR1 LGHNA, CDR2 YSLEER. Losses at the gene ends were 0 bases for V and 1 base for J; bases not matched to a gene: 8. CDR3 length equals 17 residues. The CDR3, as DNA: TGCGCCAGCAGCCAAGATCGAGGGGGCACGGGGAACACTGAAGCTTTCTTT. Protein product: CASSQDRGGTGNTEAFF.

Only a few counts were recorded for this clone. V is TRBV6-5 and J is TRBJ2-1; unclear D gene. V was pared by 2 bases and J by 0 bases, with 8 bases between. CDR3 size: 15 residues. Per germline, CDR1 MNHEY and CDR2 SVGAGI. The CDR3 DNA is TGTGCCAGCAGTTACAGTCCTAGCTCCTACAATGAGCAGTTCTTC. It encodes CASSYSPSSYNEQFF.

V usage is TRBV6-6 and J usage is TRBJ2-1; D is possibly TRBD2 (6 bases). CDR1 and CDR2 from the germline V gene are MNHNY and SVGAGI (reference sequence). The ends were cut back, 6 bases at V and 2 bases at J, with 14 bases in the middle. This CDR3 has 15 residues. The CDR3 loop reads CASSTLASTYNEQFF. The DNA of the CDR3 is TGTGCCAGCAGCACCCTAGCGTCTACCTACAATGAGCAGTTCTTC.

The chain uses TRBV7-2 and TRBJ2-5, with D maybe TRBD1 (6 bases). Trimming pared 5 bases from V and 0 bases from J, leaving 13 bases between. Germline CDR1 and CDR2: SGHTA and FQGNSA. The CDR3 is 15 amino acids. The CDR3 is CASSLGGRNQETQYF. The CDR3 DNA reads as TGTGCCAGCAGCCTTGGGGGCAGGAACCAAGAGACCCAGTACTTC.

This clone has just one count. The chain has TRBV30 and TRBJ2-7; maybe TRBD1 (6 bases). Trimming removed 4 bases from V and 0 bases from J, with 10 bases in between. Germline V gene sequence: CDR1 GTSNPN, CDR2 SVGIG (reference sequence). The CDR3 extends over 13 amino acids. The CDR3 sequence is CAWNSDSSYEQYF. The DNA of the CDR3 is TGTGCCTGGAACTCGGACAGCTCCTACGAGCAGTACTTC.

The CDR3 DNA is TGTGCCAGCAGTTTTCGGCTAGCGCAAGGGCCTTACTACGAGCAGTACTTC. Amino acids: CASSFRLAQGPYYEQYF. The chain has TRBV28 and TRBJ2-7; a possible D gene is TRBD2 (6 bases). The CDR3 covers 17 residues. V shed 3 bases and J shed 3 bases, with 21 bases lying between them. The germline V gene has CDR1 MDHEN and CDR2 SYDVKM. Full variable domain (outside the CDR3, taken from reference TRBV28 and TRBJ2-7): DVKVTQSSRYLVKRTGEKVFLECVQDMDHENMFWYRQDPGLGLRLIYFSYDVKMKEKGDIPEGYSVSREKKERFSLILESASTNQTSMYLCASSFRLAQGPYYEQYFGPGTRLTVT.

V usage is TRBV11-2 and J usage is TRBJ2-4, with D maybe TRBD2 (6 bases). The V gene lost 4 bases and the J gene lost 3 bases, with 13 bases spanning the gap. Germline CDR1 and CDR2: SGHAT and FQNNGV. The CDR3 spans 15 residues. CDR3 DNA sequence: TGTGCCAGCAGCTCTTTCGGGGGTGTCAAAAACATTCAGTACTTC. Protein product: CASSSFGGVKNIQYF.

The CDR3 DNA is TGTGCCAGCAGCTTGACTAGCGGGAAATACAATGAGCAGTTCTTC. This encodes CASSLTSGKYNEQFF. The chain uses TRBV5-4 and TRBJ2-1; 10 bases fit TRBD2. The CDR3 runs to 15 residues. Germline loops: CDR1 SGHNT, CDR2 YYREEE (reference sequence). The trim removed 1 base at V and 4 bases at J, leaving 2 bases unmatched.

The rearrangement links TRBV9 to TRBJ1-5, with 7 positions matching TRBD1. V lost 4 bases to trimming and J lost 3 bases; unmatched junction nucleotides: 13. Germline CDR1 is SGDLS and CDR2 is YYNGEE. The CDR3 has 17 amino acids. CDR3 in amino acids: CASSPHTYDRANQPQHF. CDR3 in DNA: TGTGCCAGCAGCCCACATACCTACGACAGGGCCAATCAGCCCCAGCATTTT.

The chain uses TRBV29-1 and TRBJ2-3; 8 positions agree with TRBD1. The CDR3 is made up of 13 amino acids. From germline, CDR1 is SQVTM and CDR2 ANQGSEA. The V gene end was trimmed by 4 bases and the J gene end by 6 bases; junction bases not matched to a gene: 6. This CDR3 reads CSVATTGVDTQYF. CDR3 DNA sequence: TGCAGCGTTGCAACGACAGGGGTCGATACGCAGTATTTT.

This clone appeared a single time. The CDR3 reads CASSPRQGRSQETQYF. In DNA form, the CDR3 reads TGTGCCAGCTCACCGCGACAGGGGCGTTCTCAAGAGACCCAGTACTTC. This chain connects TRBV18 to TRBJ2-5; 8 nucleotides agree with TRBD1. Trimming at V came to 3 bases and at J to 2 bases, leaving 8 bases not matched to a gene. Germline V gives CDR1 KGHSH, CDR2 LQKENI. The CDR3 is 16 residues long.

On this clone itself: Other DNA sequences of this sample code for an identical CDR3. The chain couples TRBV30 to TRBJ2-3; 14 nucleotides line up with TRBD2. Germline V gene lookup returns CDR1 GTSNPN and CDR2 SVGIG (reference sequence). The junction had 5 bases not matched to a gene; V was cut back by 1 base and J by 5 bases. The CDR3 length is 16 residues. CDR3 residues: CAWSAGLAGARDTQYF. CDR3 DNA: TGTGCCTGGAGTGCGGGACTAGCGGGAGCCCGAGATACGCAGTATTTT.

With regard to this clone: Other DNA sequences of this sample code for an identical CDR3. The gene calls are TRBV7-3 and TRBJ1-5; a weak D match, TRBD1 (5 bases). The germline V gene has CDR1 SGHTA and CDR2 FQGTGA. The CDR3 runs 13 residues. Trimming took 3 bases from V and 4 from J, leaving 7 bases between them. CDR3 residues: CASSLGQNQPQHF. The CDR3 nucleotides read TGTGCCAGCAGCTTGGGGCAGAATCAGCCCCAGCATTTT. Full variable domain (missing parts from reference TRBV7-3 and TRBJ1-5): GAGVSQTPSNKVTEKGKYVELRCDPISGHTALYWYRQSLGQGPEFLIYFQGTGAADDSGLPNDRFFAVRPEGSVSTLKIQRTERGDSAVYLCASSLGQNQPQHFGDGTRLSIL.

The gene calls are TRBV2 and TRBJ2-7; TRBD1 matches at 11 bases. CDR1 is SNHLY and CDR2 is FYNNEI in the germline V gene. This CDR3 contains 13 residues. V gave up 11 bases and J gave up 4 bases; unmatched junction bases: 7. CDR3 sequence (DNA): TGTGCCGGGATCCGGGACAGGGGGTACGAGCAGTACTTC. Amino acids: CAGIRDRGYEQYF. Based on the CDR3 plus reference TRBV2 and TRBJ2-7, the full variable domain is EPEVTQTPSHQVTQMGQEVILRCVPISNHLYFYWYRQILGQKVEFLVSFYNNEISEKSEIFDDQFSVERPDGSNFTLKIRSTKLEDSAMYFCAGIRDRGYEQYFGPGTRLTVT.

The chain links TRBV4-3 to TRBJ2-3, with TRBD1 as a possible D gene (5 bases). V was clipped by 5 bases and J by 0 bases, with 12 bases between them. The V gene's germline CDR1 is LGHNA and CDR2 YSLEER. The CDR3 loop spans 15 amino acids. The CDR3 sequence: CASSLQASSTDTQYF. CDR3 DNA sequence: TGCGCCAGCAGCTTACAGGCATCTAGCACAGATACGCAGTATTTT.